These 21 T cell receptor beta chains share one sample of origin, sequenced in a study of cytomegalovirus exposure and HLA in healthy donors. The PCR ran on 60 Vbeta and 13 Jbeta primers. Assay used: immunoSEQ multiplex PCR; TCRdb lists only in-frame clones, some missing. The repertoire has over 120,000 clones, approximately 82% of them found once; the top ten carry 1.4%. Material: PBMCs. The receptors here all came from a man in his thirties or forties in good health and CMV-seropositive.

The genes are TRBV5-4 and TRBJ1-5; 8 bases agree with TRBD1. The V gene end was trimmed by 0 bases and the J gene end by 4 bases; junction bases not matched to a gene: 0. The CDR3 has 14 residues. Germline V CDR1 and CDR2: SGHNT, YYREEE (reference sequence). CDR3 DNA sequence: TGTGCCAGCAGCTTGGGGGACAGGAATCAGCCCCAGCATTTT. Translation gives CASSLGDRNQPQHF.

The gene calls are TRBV28 and TRBJ2-1, with TRBD1 matching over 7 bases. The CDR3 is made up of 14 amino acids. The junction had 10 bases not matched to a gene; V was cut back by 7 bases and J by 7 bases. Germline CDR1 reads MDHEN; CDR2 reads SYDVKM. The CDR3 loop reads CASTPTGPSNEQFF. CDR3 DNA: TGTGCCAGCACCCCGACAGGGCCCTCGAATGAGCAGTTCTTC.

The gene calls are TRBV2 and TRBJ2-5, with D perhaps TRBD2 (5 bases). With 7 bases removed from V and 4 bases from J, the gap between germline ends came to 16 bases. Germline CDR1 is SNHLY and CDR2 is FYNNEI. This CDR3 has 14 residues. The chain's CDR3 is CASKGGGPGETQYF. Here the CDR3 DNA reads TGTGCCAGCAAGGGTGGCGGGCCGGGAGAGACCCAGTACTTC. Full variable domain (remainder filled in from reference TRBV2 and TRBJ2-5): EPEVTQTPSHQVTQMGQEVILRCVPISNHLYFYWYRQILGQKVEFLVSFYNNEISEKSEIFDDQFSVERPDGSNFTLKIRSTKLEDSAMYFCASKGGGPGETQYFGPGTRLLVL.

The V gene is TRBV6-5, the J gene TRBJ2-7, with TRBD2 matching over 9 bases. The CDR3 contains 13 residues. Germline V CDR1 and CDR2: MNHEY, SVGAGI. V lost 7 bases, J lost 2 bases, and 3 bases stayed unmatched. The CDR3 DNA is TGTGCCAGCATGGGCGGGGGGGCCTACGAGCAGTACTTC. It specifies CASMGGGAYEQYF.

In this sample, this clone turned up a few times. This chain uses TRBV28 with TRBJ1-2, with 8 bases aligning to TRBD1. Germline-derived CDR1 and CDR2 are MDHEN and SYDVKM. The V and J ends lost 2 bases and 4 bases, in that order; junction bases with no gene match: 6. The CDR3 has 15 residues. The CDR3 DNA reads as TGTGCCAGCAGTTTAATTCAGGGGGCGGGCTATGGCTACACCTTC. Its translation is CASSLIQGAGYGYTF.

The rearrangement joins TRBV28 to TRBJ1-2; TRBD1 agrees at 7 bases. The length of the CDR3 is 12 residues. Trimming removed 5 bases from V and 11 bases from J; junction bases left unmatched: 8. Germline CDR1 is MDHEN and CDR2 is SYDVKM. The CDR3 is CASSLDRANYTF. The CDR3, as DNA: TGTGCCAGCAGTCTCGACAGGGCTAATTACACCTTC.

The chain links TRBV27 to TRBJ2-4; D is possibly TRBD1 (6 bases). The CDR3 is 17 residues long. Germline V CDR1 and CDR2: MNHEY, SMNVEV (reference sequence). V dropped 4 bases and J dropped 0 bases, with 16 bases sitting between them. In DNA, the CDR3 is TGTGCCAGCAGTTCTTATTCAGGGGTGCGAGCCAAAAACATTCAGTACTTC. Its protein product is CASSSYSGVRAKNIQYF.

This clone was counted a few times. One end of the junction fails to match germline, which may point to a read error. This sequence joins TRBV6-5 and TRBJ2-2; 10 nucleotides agree with TRBD2. Germline V gene data show CDR1 as MNHEY and CDR2 as SVGAGI. This CDR3 contains 14 residues. The CDR3 DNA reads TGTGCCAGCAGTCCAGCGGGGGGGAGGAGGCCTCTGCTTTTT. Encoded protein: CASSPAGGRRPLLF.

This chain links TRBV28 with TRBJ1-1; weak D call: TRBD1 (6 bases). From germline, CDR1 is MDHEN and CDR2 SYDVKM. Between the trimmed V and J ends, which lost 4 bases and 5 bases, there was a span of 8 bases. The CDR3 is 12 residues long. The CDR3 sequence: CASSSGQTEAFF. The DNA for the CDR3 is TGTGCCAGCAGTTCGGGACAAACTGAAGCTTTCTTT.

This clone was counted a few times. J is TRBJ1-1 and V is TRBV28; D remains unclear. The CDR3 has 15 amino acids. V gave up 8 bases and J gave up 0 bases, with 16 bases separating them. Germline CDR1 is MDHEN and CDR2 is SYDVKM. CDR3 residues: CASHPGGSMNTEAFF. The CDR3 nucleotides read TGTGCCAGCCATCCTGGAGGCTCGATGAACACTGAAGCTTTCTTT.

The rearrangement joins TRBV15 to TRBJ1-2; 10 bases match TRBD1. CDR3 size: 14 residues. Germline values: CDR1 LNHNV, CDR2 YYDKDF (reference sequence). The V segment lost 5 bases and the J segment 7 bases; nucleotides outside the gene matches: 7. CDR3 amino acids: CATSPSRTGGGYTF. CDR3 sequence (DNA): TGTGCCACCAGCCCATCCCGGACAGGGGGTGGCTACACCTTC. Complete variable domain (other parts from reference TRBV15 and TRBJ1-2): DAMVIQNPRYQVTQFGKPVTLSCSQTLNHNVMYWYQQKSSQAPKLLFHYYDKDFNNEADTPDNFQSRRPNTSFCFLDIRSPGLGDTAMYLCATSPSRTGGGYTFGSGTRLTVV.

Here the CDR3 DNA reads TGTGCCAGCAGTTTAACCGGGACAGGGGGCAATTCACCCCTCCACTTT. Translated: CASSLTGTGGNSPLHF. This sequence joins TRBV28 and TRBJ1-6; 12 bases match TRBD1. Losses at the gene ends were 2 bases for V and 7 bases for J; bases not matched to a gene: 3. Germline CDR1 reads MDHEN; CDR2 reads SYDVKM. The CDR3 is 16 amino acids.

This clone was seen more than once but under ten times. The V and J genes are TRBV5-5 and TRBJ1-3, with TRBD1 matching over 9 bases. In germline, CDR1 is SGHKS, CDR2 YYEKEE (reference sequence). The CDR3 covers 17 residues. V shed 0 bases and J 1 base; nucleotides not matched to a gene: 5. The CDR3 sequence: CASSLGTGGPSGNTIYF. Here the CDR3 DNA reads TGTGCCAGCAGCTTGGGCACAGGGGGCCCGTCTGGAAACACCATATATTTT. Looking up the rest from reference TRBV5-5 and TRBJ1-3 gives the full variable domain: DAGVTQSPTHLIKTRGQQVTLRCSPISGHKSVSWYQQVLGQGPQFIFQYYEKEERGRGNFPDRFSARQFPNYSSELNVNALLLGDSALYLCASSLGTGGPSGNTIYFGEGSWLTVV.

V is TRBV10-2 and J is TRBJ2-3; TRBD2 matches at 12 bases. The junction had 4 bases not matched to a gene; V was cut back by 8 bases and J by 7 bases. Germline assignment: CDR1 WSHSY and CDR2 SAAADI. This CDR3 is built from 13 residues. In DNA, the CDR3 is TGCGCCAGCGCTAGCGGGGGGGCAAATACGCAGTATTTT. Protein: CASASGGANTQYF.

To note about this clone: Different DNA sequences within this sample yield the same CDR3. The CDR3 loop is CASSLGILNTEAFF. The CDR3 DNA follows: TGTGCCAGCAGCCTAGGAATCTTGAACACTGAAGCTTTCTTT. The chain recombines TRBV27 with TRBJ1-1, with D unresolved. The CDR3 runs to 14 residues. From germline, CDR1 is MNHEY and CDR2 SMNVEV (reference sequence). Trimming took 6 bases from V and 0 from J, leaving 11 bases between them.

The count of this clone is one. The V call is TRBV7-2, the J call TRBJ1-2, with D possibly matching TRBD1 (5 bases). V dropped 3 bases and J dropped 6 bases, with 11 bases sitting between them. Germline-derived CDR1 and CDR2 are SGHTA and FQGNSA. The CDR3 runs 13 residues. The CDR3 loop reads CASSLQGRDGYTF. Here the CDR3 DNA reads TGTGCCAGCAGCTTGCAGGGCAGGGATGGCTACACCTTC.

This clone appeared a few times. The rearrangement uses TRBV23-1 and TRBJ2-1; 11 positions agree with TRBD2. TRBV23-1 qualifies as an ORF whose function is uncertain. The CDR3 contains 16 residues. V shed 3 bases, J shed 3 bases, and the junction held 4 bases outside the gene matches. CDR3 DNA: TGCGCCAGCAGTCAGTGGGGACTAGCGGTCTACAATGAGCAGTTCTTC. It encodes CASSQWGLAVYNEQFF.

V is TRBV7-9 and J is TRBJ1-6; D remains ambiguous. Trimming took 3 bases from V and 10 from J, leaving 7 bases between them. This CDR3 has 12 amino acids. Looked up from germline, CDR1 is SEHNR and CDR2 is FQNEAQ (reference sequence). The CDR3 sequence: CASSLEASPLHF. In nucleotides, the CDR3 is TGTGCCAGCAGCTTGGAGGCATCACCCCTCCACTTT. Using reference TRBV7-9 and TRBJ1-6 for the parts outside the CDR3, the full variable domain is DTGVSQNPRHKITKRGQNVTFRCDPISEHNRLYWYRQTLGQGPEFLTYFQNEAQLEKSRLLSDRFSAERPKGSFSTLEIQRTEQGDSAMYLCASSLEASPLHFGNGTRLTVT.

The rearrangement links TRBV27 to TRBJ1-5; unclear D gene. There are 14 residues in the CDR3. Trimming pared 4 bases from V and 0 bases from J, leaving 7 bases between. Germline V CDR1 and CDR2: MNHEY, SMNVEV (reference sequence). CDR3 amino acids: CASSSQDSNQPQHF. CDR3 sequence (DNA): TGTGCCAGCAGTTCCCAGGATAGCAATCAGCCCCAGCATTTT.

The chain uses TRBV5-1 and TRBJ2-1; possible D gene TRBD1, 6 bases. This CDR3 spans 16 amino acids. Germline loops: CDR1 SGHRS, CDR2 YFSETQ. The ends were cut back, 4 bases at V and 6 bases at J, with 20 bases in the middle. Written as DNA, the CDR3 is TGCGCCAGCAGCCAATCGAGGGGGACCGCCGCCAATGAGCAGTTCTTC. Protein: CASSQSRGTAANEQFF.

The V and J genes are TRBV6-1 and TRBJ1-2; a weak D match, TRBD1 (5 bases). The CDR3 sequence is 15 residues long. Per germline, CDR1 MNHNS and CDR2 SASEGT. V lost 0 bases to trimming and J lost 6 bases, with 14 bases between them. The CDR3 nucleotides are TGTGCCAGCAGTGAAGCGAGTAGTCAGGGCCATGGCTACACCTTC. Translated: CASSEASSQGHGYTF.